The clone carrying this TCR beta chain was counted only a few times. This sample stems from a study of blood T cell repertoires in COVID-19. Turning to the study itself: Samples of COVID-19 (acute and convalescent) were obtained from the United States, Italy and Spain. In each case, the material was cDNA or gDNA derived from T cells, B-cell-depleted T cells, or PBMCs.

How the authors handled the data: Researchers report that nucleated cell counts were estimated from reference gene primer amplification. Clones were sequenced by immunoSEQ multiplex PCR, and TCRdb holds only the in-frame ones, with some missing. That table supplies the V and J calls and clone size; D and trimming were determined from the DNA. The repertoire holds roughly 350,000 clones, with 70% to 90% as singletons. This CDR3 has 13 amino acids. CDR1 and CDR2 (germline): SQVTM, ANQGSEA. J lost 8 bases, V lost 6 bases, and 11 bases had no gene match. The sample comprised peripheral blood. This clonotype originated in a woman between 50 and 59 years old with active or convalescent COVID-19. The chain links TRBV29-1 to TRBJ1-1, with 8 bases matching TRBD1. The CDR3 is CSVEDRALREAFF. CDR3 nucleotides: TGCAGCGTCGAGGACAGGGCTCTAAGGGAAGCTTTCTTT.